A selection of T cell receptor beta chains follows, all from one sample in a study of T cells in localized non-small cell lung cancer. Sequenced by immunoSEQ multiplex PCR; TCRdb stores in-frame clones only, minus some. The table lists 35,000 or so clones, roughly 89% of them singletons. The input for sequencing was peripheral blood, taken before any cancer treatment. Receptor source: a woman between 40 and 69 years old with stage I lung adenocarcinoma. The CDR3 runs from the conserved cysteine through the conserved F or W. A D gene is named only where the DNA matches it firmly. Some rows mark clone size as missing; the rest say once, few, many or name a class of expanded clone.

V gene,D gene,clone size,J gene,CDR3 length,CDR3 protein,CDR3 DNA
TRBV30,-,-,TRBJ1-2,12,CAWSGGDYGYTF,TGTGCCTGGAGTGGGGGGGACTATGGCTACACCTTC
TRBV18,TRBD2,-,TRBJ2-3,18,CASTPERRGGPSTDTQYF,TGTGCCAGCACGCCCGAGCGGCGGGGGGGCCCTAGCACAGATACGCAGTATTTT
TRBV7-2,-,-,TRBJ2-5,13,CASSLDLEETQYF,TGTGCCAGCAGCTTAGACTTGGAAGAGACCCAGTACTTC
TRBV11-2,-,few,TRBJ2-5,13,CASSFSHQETQYF,TGTGCCAGCAGCTTCTCTCACCAAGAGACCCAGTACTTC
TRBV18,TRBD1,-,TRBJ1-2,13,CASSRTGNYGYTF,TGTGCCAGCTCACGGACAGGGAACTATGGCTACACCTTC
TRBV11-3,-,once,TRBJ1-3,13,CASSEWRGNTIYF,TGTGCCAGCAGCGAGTGGAGAGGAAACACCATATATTTT
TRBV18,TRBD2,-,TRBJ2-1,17,CASSPRNRLGGAPEQFF,TGTGCCAGCTCACCTCGAAACCGGCTCGGGGGGGCCCCTGAGCAGTTCTTC
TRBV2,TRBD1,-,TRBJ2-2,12,CASSTGAGELFF,TGTGCCAGCAGTACAGGGGCCGGGGAGCTGTTTTTT
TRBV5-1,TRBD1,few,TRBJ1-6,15,CASSLDGQGHVPLHF,TGCGCCAGCAGCTTGGATGGACAGGGACATGTACCCCTCCACTTT
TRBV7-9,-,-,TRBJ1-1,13,CASSLSRNTEAFF,TGTGCCAGCAGCTTGAGTAGGAACACTGAAGCTTTCTTT
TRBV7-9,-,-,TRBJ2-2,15,CASSSWTGPRGELFF,TGTGCCAGCAGCTCTTGGACGGGACCTCGGGGGGAGCTGTTTTTT
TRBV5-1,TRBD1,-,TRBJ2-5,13,CASSLQGQETQYF,TGCGCCAGCAGCTTACAGGGGCAAGAGACCCAGTACTTC
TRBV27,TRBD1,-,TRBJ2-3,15,CASSPGQGATDTQYF,TGTGCCAGCAGTCCGGGACAGGGGGCCACAGATACGCAGTATTTT
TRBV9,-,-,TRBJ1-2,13,CASRRPGTDGYTF,TGTGCCAGCAGGAGACCCGGGACTGATGGCTACACCTTC
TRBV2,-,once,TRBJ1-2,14,CASSDRGATHGYTF,TGTGCCAGCAGTGATCGGGGGGCCACACATGGCTACACCTTC
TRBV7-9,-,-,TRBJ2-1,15,CASSPRIRAQNEQFF,TGTGCCAGCAGCCCCCGTATCCGGGCCCAAAATGAGCAGTTCTTC
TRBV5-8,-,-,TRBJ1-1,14,CAKTWTRGTTEAFF,TGTGCCAAGACATGGACACGGGGCACCACTGAAGCTTTCTTT
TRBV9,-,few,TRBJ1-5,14,CASSVEPGNQPQHF,TGTGCCAGCAGCGTAGAACCAGGCAATCAGCCCCAGCATTTT
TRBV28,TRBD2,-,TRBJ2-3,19,CASSSLAGDEGITLDTQYF,TGTGCCAGCAGTTCACTAGCGGGGGACGAGGGGATTACGTTAGATACGCAGTATTTT
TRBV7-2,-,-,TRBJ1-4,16,CASSLHGRDLNEKLFF,TGTGCCAGCAGCTTACACGGACGGGATTTGAATGAAAAACTGTTTTTT
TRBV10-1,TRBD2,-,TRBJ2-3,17,CASSESGTSGGTDTQYF,TGCGCCAGCAGTGAGTCGGGGACTAGCGGGGGCACAGATACGCAGTATTTT
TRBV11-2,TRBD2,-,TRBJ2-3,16,CASSFRLAGGTDTQYF,TGTGCCAGCAGCTTTCGGCTAGCGGGGGGCACAGATACGCAGTATTTT
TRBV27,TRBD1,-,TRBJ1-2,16,CASSSLDRGTNYGYTF,TGTGCCAGCAGTTCGCTTGACAGGGGAACTAACTATGGCTACACCTTC
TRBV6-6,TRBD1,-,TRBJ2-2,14,CASGTGPNTGELFF,TGTGCCAGCGGGACAGGTCCGAACACCGGGGAGCTGTTTTTT
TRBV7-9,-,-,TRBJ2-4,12,CASSPAGDNQYF,TGTGCCAGCAGCCCGGCGGGGGACAATCAGTACTTC
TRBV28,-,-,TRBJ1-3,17,CASNVRIWLNSGNTIYF,TGTGCCAGCAACGTCAGAATTTGGCTTAACTCTGGAAACACCATATATTTT
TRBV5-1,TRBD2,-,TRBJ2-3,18,CASSLSSGGAIGTDTQYF,TGCGCCAGCAGCTTAAGTAGCGGGGGGGCCATCGGCACAGATACGCAGTATTTT
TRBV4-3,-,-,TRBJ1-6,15,CASSQDGQGNSPLHF,TGCGCCAGCAGCCAAGACGGCCAGGGTAATTCACCCCTCCACTTT
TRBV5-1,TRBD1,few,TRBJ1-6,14,CASSLDRGNSPLHF,TGCGCCAGCAGCTTGGACAGGGGTAATTCACCCCTCCACTTT
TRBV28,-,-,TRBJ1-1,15,CASSLVGSGNTEAFF,TGTGCCAGCAGTTTAGTAGGGTCCGGGAACACTGAAGCTTTCTTT
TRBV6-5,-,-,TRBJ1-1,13,CASSYDRQTEAFF,TGTGCCAGCAGTTACGACAGACAGACTGAAGCTTTCTTT
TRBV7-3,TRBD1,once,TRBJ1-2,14,CASSLNGDRDGYTF,TGTGCCAGCAGCTTAAATGGGGACAGGGATGGCTACACCTTC
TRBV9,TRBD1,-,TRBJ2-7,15,CASSAQPGQTYEQYF,TGTGCCAGCAGCGCCCAACCGGGACAGACCTACGAGCAGTACTTC
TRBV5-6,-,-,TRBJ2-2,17,CASSLTWLAGNTGELFF,TGTGCCAGCAGCTTGACTTGGCTGGCAGGGAACACCGGGGAGCTGTTTTTT
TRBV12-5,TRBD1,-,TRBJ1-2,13,CASGFWNRGHLDF,TGTGCTAGTGGTTTTTGGAACAGGGGTCATCTTGACTTC
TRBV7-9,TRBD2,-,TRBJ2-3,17,CASSPRLAGGSTDTQYF,TGTGCCAGCAGCCCACGACTAGCGGGGGGAAGCACAGATACGCAGTATTTT
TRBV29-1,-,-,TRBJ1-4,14,CSVEAGPDNEKLFF,TGCAGCGTTGAAGCAGGACCCGATAATGAAAAACTGTTTTTT
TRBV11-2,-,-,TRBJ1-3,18,CASSLPIWGRRSGNTIYF,TGTGCCAGCAGCCTCCCTATTTGGGGTCGGAGATCTGGAAACACCATATATTTT
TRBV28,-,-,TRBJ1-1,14,CASSLSAGGSEAFF,TGTGCCAGCAGTTTATCCGCTGGGGGCTCTGAAGCTTTCTTT
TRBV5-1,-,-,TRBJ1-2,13,CASRMGRNDGYTF,TGCGCCAGCAGGATGGGGCGGAACGATGGCTACACCTTC
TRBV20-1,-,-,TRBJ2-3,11,CSARVLDTQYF,TGCAGTGCTAGAGTCCTCGATACGCAGTATTTT
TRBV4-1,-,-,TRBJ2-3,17,CASSQAPVSGTTDTQYF,TGCGCCAGCAGCCAAGCACCAGTCTCGGGGACCACAGATACGCAGTATTTT
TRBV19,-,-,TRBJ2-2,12,CASSIPPGELFF,TGTGCCAGTAGTATCCCACCCGGGGAGCTGTTTTTT
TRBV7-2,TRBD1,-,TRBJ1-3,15,CASSFTGGAGNTIYF,TGTGCCAGCAGCTTTACAGGGGGCGCGGGAAACACCATATATTTT
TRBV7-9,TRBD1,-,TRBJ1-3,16,CASSHDTGVSGNTIYF,TGTGCCAGCAGTCACGATACAGGGGTTAGTGGAAACACCATATATTTT
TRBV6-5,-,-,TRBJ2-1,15,CASSLDTATYNEQFF,TGTGCCAGCAGCCTCGACACTGCAACCTACAATGAGCAGTTCTTC
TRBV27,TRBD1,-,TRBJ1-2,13,CASRPDREGGYTF,TGTGCCAGCAGACCTGACAGGGAGGGTGGCTACACCTTC
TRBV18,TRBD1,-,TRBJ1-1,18,CASSSFRDRVLSYTEAFF,TGTGCCAGCTCTAGTTTCCGGGACAGGGTGCTTAGTTACACTGAAGCTTTCTTT
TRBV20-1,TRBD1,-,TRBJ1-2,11,CSANRGDGYTF,TGCAGTGCTAACAGGGGGGACGGCTACACCTTC
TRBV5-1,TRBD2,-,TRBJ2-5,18,CASSLGQRGGRSQETQYF,TGCGCCAGCAGCTTGGGGCAGCGGGGGGGCCGTTCGCAAGAGACCCAGTACTTC
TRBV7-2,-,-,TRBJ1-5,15,CASSLRGGGNQPQHF,TGTGCCAGCAGCTTAAGGGGGGGAGGCAATCAGCCCCAGCATTTT
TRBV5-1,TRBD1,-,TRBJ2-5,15,CASSTGTGEGETQYF,TGCGCCAGCAGCACTGGGACAGGGGAGGGAGAGACCCAGTACTTC
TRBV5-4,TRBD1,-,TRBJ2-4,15,CASSSYRGAKNIQYF,TGTGCCAGCAGCTCCTACAGGGGCGCCAAAAACATTCAGTACTTC
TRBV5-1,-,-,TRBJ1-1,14,CASSQFPGAIGAFF,TGCGCCAGCAGCCAATTCCCAGGGGCCATCGGGGCTTTCTTT
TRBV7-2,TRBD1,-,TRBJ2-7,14,CASSLDRGSYEQYF,TGTGCCAGCAGCCTCGACAGGGGCTCCTACGAGCAGTACTTC
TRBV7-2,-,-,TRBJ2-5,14,CASSPGLALKTQYF,TGTGCCAGCAGCCCCGGACTGGCGTTAAAGACCCAGTACTTC
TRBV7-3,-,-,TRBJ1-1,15,CASSLGGAGATEAFF,TGTGCCAGCAGCTTAGGCGGAGCGGGAGCCACTGAAGCTTTCTTT
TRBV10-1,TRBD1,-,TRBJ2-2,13,CASSAGGTGELFF,TGCGCCAGCAGCGCAGGGGGCACCGGGGAGCTGTTTTTT
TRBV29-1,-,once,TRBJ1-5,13,CSAQAASNQPQHF,TGCAGCGCCCAGGCTGCAAGCAATCAGCCCCAGCATTTT